The 10 T cell receptor beta chains below come from one sample, sequenced in a study of T cells in localized non-small cell lung cancer. Data came from immunoSEQ multiplex PCR; TCRdb stores just in-frame clones and leaves some out. Found here are about 48,000 clones, approximately 77% of them singletons; the top ten hold about 17%. The sequencing used peripheral blood, collected before any cancer treatment. Receptors were obtained from a man between 35 and 75 years old with stage I squamous cell lung carcinoma.

The chain links TRBV5-8 to TRBJ2-5; D is uncertain. Germline CDR1 SGHTS, CDR2 YDEGEE. The V end was cut by 2 bases, the J end by 5 bases, with 13 bases between. The CDR3 contains 14 residues. CDR3 in amino acids: CASSLLSNKETQYF. In nucleotides, the CDR3 is TGTGCCAGCAGCTTATTATCAAATAAGGAGACCCAGTACTTC. Based on the CDR3 plus reference TRBV5-8 and TRBJ2-5, the full variable domain is EAGVTQSPTHLIKTRGQQATLRCSPISGHTSVYWYQQALGLGLQFLLWYDEGEERNRGNFPPRFSGRQFPNYSSELNVNALELEDSALYLCASSLLSNKETQYFGPGTRLLVL.

The chain recombines TRBV19 with TRBJ2-5; 8 nucleotides agree with TRBD2. Germline assignment: CDR1 LNHDA and CDR2 SQIVND (reference sequence). CDR3 size: 15 residues. The V and J ends lost 6 bases and 0 bases, in that order; junction bases with no gene match: 6. CDR3 DNA: TGTGCCAGTAGCGGGGGGGGTCGGTACCAAGAGACCCAGTACTTC. It yields the protein CASSGGGRYQETQYF. Full variable domain (remainder filled in from reference TRBV19 and TRBJ2-5): DGGITQSPKYLFRKEGQNVTLSCEQNLNHDAMYWYRQDPGQGLRLIYYSQIVNDFQKGDIAEGYSVSREKKESFPLTVTSAQKNPTAFYLCASSGGGRYQETQYFGPGTRLLVL.

V is TRBV7-6 and J is TRBJ1-1, with D possibly being TRBD1 (5 bases). The CDR3 length is 15 residues. Trimming removed 4 bases from V and 7 bases from J, with 19 bases in between. Germline V CDR1 and CDR2: SGHVS, FNYEAQ. CDR3 region: CASSSLREGSGEAFF. As DNA, the CDR3 is TGTGCCAGCAGCTCACTACGAGAGGGGAGTGGTGAAGCTTTCTTT.

The chain carries TRBV9 and TRBJ2-1; weak D call: TRBD1 (6 bases). CDR3 length: 16 residues. Deletions cut 7 bases from V and 0 bases from J, with 17 bases between. Germline assignment: CDR1 SGDLS and CDR2 YYNGEE. The CDR3 coding sequence is TGTGCCAGCGCCCCGTCTACAGGGAGCTCCTACAATGAGCAGTTCTTC. Protein product: CASAPSTGSSYNEQFF.

V usage is TRBV15 and J usage is TRBJ2-5; TRBD2 might be the D (7 bases). Per the germline V gene, CDR1 is LNHNV and CDR2 is YYDKDF (reference sequence). CDR3 length: 15 amino acids. Between the trimmed V and J ends, which lost 1 base and 2 bases, there was a span of 11 bases. CDR3 DNA sequence: TGTGCCACCAGCAGAGTGGGGGGGCTACAAGAGACCCAGTACTTC. This gives the protein CATSRVGGLQETQYF.

This clone has just one count. The chain combines TRBV5-5 with TRBJ1-5; D is possibly TRBD1 (5 bases). Germline V gene sequence: CDR1 SGHKS, CDR2 YYEKEE (reference sequence). V dropped 0 bases and J dropped 6 bases, with 13 bases sitting between them. The CDR3 has 15 residues. The CDR3 nucleotides read TGTGCCAGCAGCTTGGCCGGTTCGGGGCCTCAGCCCCAGCATTTT. As protein: CASSLAGSGPQPQHF.

With regard to this clone: Since no conserved phenylalanine or tryptophan closes the CDR3, a read error is the likely cause. The DNA is left out, because the CDR3 cannot be placed on it with certainty; the CDR3 is given as TCRdb lists it. V and J are TRBV19 and TRBJ2-7; the table assigns TRBD1, which was not confirmed against the DNA. Germline CDR1 is LNHDA and CDR2 is SQIVND (reference sequence). The CDR3 is 8 amino acids in total, end residues counted. The CDR3 loop reads CASTPRGA.

This chain links TRBV7-2 with TRBJ1-1; D call uncertain. Germline CDR1 is SGHTA and CDR2 is FQGNSA. CDR3 length: 13 residues. Deletions cut 0 bases from V and 6 bases from J, with 8 bases between. The CDR3 DNA is TGTGCCAGCAGCTTAGCCCTGCCAGCTGAAGCTTTCTTT. This translates into CASSLALPAEAFF.

The chain uses TRBV11-3 and TRBJ2-3; the D is unclear. The CDR3 loop spans 14 amino acids. Trimming removed 1 base from V and 2 bases from J, with 7 bases in between. From germline, CDR1 is SGHNT and CDR2 YENEEA. As DNA, the CDR3 is TGTGCCAGCAGCTTAGCCAGGTCCACAGATACGCAGTATTTT. Protein sequence: CASSLARSTDTQYF. Drawing the rest from reference TRBV11-3 and TRBJ2-3, the complete variable domain is EAGVVQSPRYKIIEKKQPVAFWCNPISGHNTLYWYLQNLGQGPELLIRYENEEAVDDSQLPKDRFSAERLKGVDSTLKIQPAELGDSAVYLCASSLARSTDTQYFGPGTRLTVL.

The chain is built from TRBV7-2 and TRBJ2-3, with TRBD2 identical over 9 bases. The germline CDR1 and CDR2 sequences are SGHTA and FQGNSA. The length of the CDR3 is 15 residues. After removal of 5 bases from V and 2 bases from J, the junction contained 5 bases not matched to a gene. The CDR3, as DNA: TGTGCCAGCAGCGCCCAGCGGGGGGTCACAGATACGCAGTATTTT. Amino acids: CASSAQRGVTDTQYF.